This record covers a single TCR beta chain. This clone was seen more than once but under ten times. Which antigen it targets is not known. The record has no base qualities; no much larger clone is one base away. This sample is part of a study of cytomegalovirus exposure and HLA in healthy donors (dated by TCRdb to 2016 to 2017). Context from the whole study: In an earlier analysis of approximately 640 of the donors, 276 Gb of sequence data and some 100 million unique TCR beta sequences from about 190 million T cells were reported. An early release that covered 640 HLA-typed donors contained approximately 300 gigabases of sequencing data and tens of millions of unique TCR sequences. Of the approximately 370 genotyped donors, roughly 76% were placed in the genetic ancestry cluster associated with self-reported Caucasian donors. The study aimed to test whether cataloging public T cell receptors could reveal signatures of past pathogen exposure. Using immunosequencing, the study profiled T cell repertoires from about 650 subjects and related those repertoires to cytomegalovirus serostatus. A separate validation cohort of about 110 different subjects was used in addition to the approximately 700-subject first cohort. The study combined high-throughput TCR immunosequencing, statistical association of individual TCRs with disease status, and machine learning to predict cytomegalovirus infection status. To study patterns of TCR occurrence, a later analysis re-analyzed previously published TCR beta repertoires from 600 to 750 donors and added high-resolution HLA genotyping. In the later analysis, no new phenotypic data were used to find candidate immune exposures; instead, reliance was placed on TCR beta sequences and their occurrence across donors. An earlier analysis of 500 to 650 of the donors applied high-throughput TCR beta sequencing to assess whether each TCR beta V gene segment acted as functional or pseudogenic. Donor age, sex, ethnicity and CMV serostatus were compiled alongside the repertoire data. A later genetic analysis used genome-wide SNP genotypes for about three fifths of the 666 donors, treating that subset as a discovery cohort. Every repertoire in the discovery cohort had been generated on one and the same sequencing platform. Both class I and class II loci were covered by HLA typing, at four-digit resolution. The number of donors typed differed by locus, with about 629-640 for A, B, C, DRB1 and DQB1, roughly 520 for DQA1, 600 to 610 for DPA1, and under 490 for DPB1. Because of strong linkage in the cohort, roughly five DR-DQ haplotypes were treated as single units for association and clustering. On average, around 240,000 unique TCR beta nucleotide sequences were sequenced per donor among roughly 430 genotyped donors of the cohort, with about 19% of those sequences being non-productive. The full study reports these points: A later analysis found that most CMV-associated TCR beta chains appeared HLA-restricted, with HLA associations seemingly driven largely by CMV exposure. Roughly uniform sequencing depth across donors was assumed in presence/absence analyses, although this assumption may not hold. For the cohort, immune exposure information was limited to CMV serostatus. In a later analysis, HLA-associated TCR beta chains showed more clonal expansion and lower generation probabilities than non-associated chains that were equally common. The earlier analysis of approximately 540 of the donors excluded 15 to 20 rarely observed V segments, including chromosome 9 orphons, because counts were too low. Most TCR sequences were seen in very few donors, while some public TCRs were found in many individuals. When HLA alleles, especially DR and DQ, strongly co-occurred, attributing TCR associations to individual alleles was difficult. Linkage disequilibrium might explain the correlated functional status among segregating V segments, but an unknown experimental factor could not be ruled out. Compared with the approximately 710-donor mean, donors in an Asian-associated ancestry cluster had fewer N-insertions in productive TCRs, according to a later genetic analysis. Specific HLA alleles were associated with 16,951 TCR beta sequences at a false discovery rate of 0.05 in a later analysis. Broadly in line with IMGT annotations, most TCR beta V segments showed up in productive rearrangements about 87% or about 30% of the time in an earlier analysis of several hundred of the donors. In a later genetic analysis, a missense DCLRE1C variant was associated with V-gene and J-gene trimming of TCR beta chains, and the association was replicated in an independent cohort. A further reported finding was that TCR beta sequences accurately predicted the HLA-A and HLA-B alleles for most subjects in the first cohort. The classifier was reported to diagnose cytomegalovirus status with high specificity and sensitivity in both the original cohort and the validation cohort. Because HLA typing was unavailable for some donors at each locus, only the typed subset was used in association tests. A group of highly shared sequence variants was considered likely to be a technical artifact of the sequencing pipeline. In a later analysis, the rate of TCR association differed among HLA loci, with DRB1 alleles having the most associated TCRs and HLA-C alleles having the fewest. It was suggested by the authors that the approach could potentially be generalized to other disease states and immunological phenotypes. Only TCR beta chains were sequenced in this cohort, and the absence of alpha or paired-chain data limited detectable features. Three of the identified cytomegalovirus-associated TCR beta chains were confirmed in vitro to be specific for cytomegalovirus antigens. In a later analysis, several top co-occurrence clusters were reported to appear linked to parvovirus B19, influenza, CMV and Epstein-Barr virus. The study listed approximately 150 TCR beta chains as associated with cytomegalovirus.

Receptors were amplified or captured by the immunoSEQ multiplex PCR assay. For the multiplex PCR, a mixture combining 60 forward primers for TCR Vbeta segments and 13 reverse primers for TCR Jbeta segments was used. A multiplex PCR assay on genomic DNA amplified the CDR3 region of rearranged TCR beta genes. The amplified TCR beta libraries were sequenced on the Illumina HiSeq System as 87-base-pair reads. The authors' pipeline ran thus. In a later analysis, 80 million or so unique TCR beta chains were counted across the approximately 670 repertoires, and around 11 million of these chains were shared by at least two donors. To remove PCR and sequencing errors, raw reads were error-corrected and collapsed into unique sequences using a nearest-neighbor algorithm that merged closely related sequences. CDR3 sequences were aligned to IMGT reference sequences to assign V, D and J gene segments. For a sequence to be retained, a match of at least six nucleotides was required to both a V gene segment and a J gene segment. Rearrangements were classified as productive when the CDR3 lacked stop codons and remained in frame with V and J, and all other rearrangements were classified as non-productive. Following IMGT convention, CDR3 was defined as the stretch from the second conserved V-encoded cysteine to the conserved J-encoded phenylalanine. In an earlier analysis of around 640 of the donors, sequences lacking an unambiguous match to a single V gene segment were excluded. An earlier analysis of 587 of the donors called V segments functional above 56.7% productive rearrangements and segregating when the between-donor standard deviation exceeded 5%. A statistical classification framework was built for diagnosing cytomegalovirus status from the catalog of TCR beta chain sequences. In a later analysis, TCR nucleotide sequences were compared against IMGT/GENE-DB human TR gene sequences so that V and J genes could be assigned. The TCRdist pipeline was used in a later analysis to assign CDR3 sequences and most-parsimonious VDJ recombination scenarios. In a later analysis, each TCR beta chain was defined by its CDR3 amino acid sequence together with its V-gene family, and reads lacking a unique V-gene family were excluded. As a way to deal with suspected cross-contamination and a sequencing artifact, a later analysis dropped more than 500 nucleotide sequences that were highly shared and had low generation probability. For each public chain, a later analysis derived a clonal expansion index from normalized ranks of inferred template counts within each repertoire. A later analysis computed generation probabilities with a VDJ recombination model fitted to out-of-frame rearrangements, and checked the results against IGoR. In a later analysis, hypergeometric tests were used to score TCR-TCR, TCR-HLA and TCR-CMV co-occurrence, with a repertoire-size bias correction applied to TCR pairs. In a later analysis, false discovery rates were estimated by permuting HLA or CMV assignments 20 times. In a later analysis, co-occurring TCRs were grouped using DBSCAN, and TCRdist sequence similarity was added for clustering within HLA-allele-positive subsets. Repertoires with fewer than 30,000 or more than 120,000 public chains, plus five repertoires with anomalous nucleotide sharing, were excluded from co-occurrence clustering. Held by TCRdb, this immuneACCESS table contains in-frame sequences only and omits some clones. Under half of the omission traces to an unresolved V gene where checked; the cause of the rest is unknown. The V and J calls and clone size are taken from that table; D and trimming were inferred from the DNA. The sample contains roughly 97,000 clones, about 80% of them found a single time. The ten largest clones take up 1.5% to 2% of the sample.

The cohort was made up of 500 to 850 healthy bone marrow donors. At the time of sampling, every cohort member was nominally healthy, though immune exposures that went unrecorded were likely present. The donor was CMV seronegative and belonged to the group of more than 300 seronegative cohort members. Every donor gave a peripheral blood sample, and the peripheral blood mononuclear cells from that sample were used for TCR beta sequencing. The Qiagen DNeasy Blood Extraction Kit was used to extract genomic DNA from the blood cell samples. This TCR derives from a woman between 40 and 55 years old in good health and CMV-seronegative. The specimen was PBMCs.

The CDR3 reads CASSSTGLAGVRAYEQYF. The nucleotide sequence is given as TGTGCCAGCAGTTCCACGGGACTAGCGGGAGTTAGGGCCTACGAGCAGTACTTC. Here the chain combines TRBV28 and TRBJ2-7, and 14 junctional nucleotides match TRBD2. The germline V gene gives CDR1 as MDHEN and CDR2 as SYDVKM. The CDR3 goes from the cysteine to the phenylalanine over 18 residues. Left in the record is the CDR3 DNA by itself, 54 bases read in frame from the first base. The junction shows trimming of 4 bases on V and 2 bases on J, and the gene matches do not reach 10 bases of it.